Listed here are 31 T cell receptor beta chains from one sample, sequenced in a study of blood T cell repertoires in COVID-19 (dated by TCRdb to about 2020). Libraries were prepared through the immunoSEQ multiplex PCR assay. Here the immuneACCESS table is served through TCRdb, limited to in-frame sequences with V and J called. Missing clones are a known gap in these copies; in checked studies unresolved V genes cover under half, and the rest lacks a known reason. For this sample there are about 300,000 clones; about 82% appear just once. Clones ranked in the top ten supply 1.5% to 2% of the sample. Sequencing was done on a sample of peripheral blood. Receptor source: a woman aged 50 to 65 with acute or convalescent COVID-19.

This chain connects TRBV5-4 to TRBJ1-2, with 8 bases fitting TRBD1. The CDR3 has 14 amino acids. The junction had 6 bases not matched to a gene; V was cut back by 5 bases and J by 3 bases. CDR1 SGHNT and CDR2 YYREEE come from the germline V gene (reference sequence). CDR3 bases: TGTGCCAGCAGTTGGACAGGGACGGACTATGGCTACACCTTC. This codes for CASSWTGTDYGYTF. Full variable domain (remainder filled in from reference TRBV5-4 and TRBJ1-2): ETGVTQSPTHLIKTRGQQVTLRCSSQSGHNTVSWYQQALGQGPQFIFQYYREEENGRGNFPPRFSGLQFPNYSSELNVNALELDDSALYLCASSWTGTDYGYTFGSGTRLTVV.

The chain has TRBV3-1 (or the pseudogene TRBV3-2) and TRBJ1-1; no clear D gene. V was clipped by 5 bases and J by 5 bases, with 12 bases between them. The CDR3 has 13 amino acids. Germline lookup yields CDR1 LGHDT and CDR2 YNNKEL (reference sequence). This chain's CDR3 is CASSYTGRTEAFF. The DNA for the CDR3 is TGTGCCAGCAGCTATACCGGCAGGACTGAAGCTTTCTTT.

The chain employs TRBV28 and TRBJ2-3; 9 nucleotides agree with TRBD2. The CDR3 sequence is 16 residues long. The trim removed 6 bases at V and 4 bases at J, leaving 11 bases unmatched. Germline V gene data show CDR1 as MDHEN and CDR2 as SYDVKM. CDR3 bases: TGTGCCAGCAGCCAAATAGCGGGAGTCGGCCCAGATACGCAGTATTTT. Amino acids: CASSQIAGVGPDTQYF.

The J gene is TRBJ2-7, the V gene TRBV6-2 or TRBV6-3; no reliable D call. V was pared by 0 bases and J by 3 bases, with 6 bases between. Germline V gene sequence: CDR1 MNHEY, CDR2 SVGEGT. The CDR3 totals 13 residues. CDR3 DNA sequence: TGTGCCAGCAGTTACTCCCCAGACTACGAGCAGTACTTC. This gives the protein CASSYSPDYEQYF.

The table lists this clone with a few counts. The chain recombines TRBV29-1 with TRBJ2-7; D may be TRBD1 (7 bases). The V and J ends lost 7 bases and 0 bases respectively, with 13 bases between them. Germline V gene lookup returns CDR1 SQVTM and CDR2 ANQGSEA. The CDR3 covers 13 residues. Here the CDR3 DNA reads TGCAGCGGGAGCAGGGGGGCCTCCTACGAGCAGTACTTC. The encoded protein is CSGSRGASYEQYF.

The genes are TRBV11-2 and TRBJ2-7, with a possible D match to TRBD2 (5 bases). Trimming removed 3 bases from V and 0 bases from J, with 6 bases in between. This CDR3 has 13 residues. Looked up from germline, CDR1 is SGHAT and CDR2 is FQNNGV. The CDR3 region is CASSFGLSYEQYF. The DNA of the CDR3 is TGTGCCAGCAGCTTCGGACTCTCCTACGAGCAGTACTTC.

The rearrangement links TRBV5-1 to TRBJ2-1, with unresolved D. With 0 bases removed from V and 0 bases from J, the gap between germline ends came to 13 bases. CDR1 SGHRS and CDR2 YFSETQ come from the germline V gene. The CDR3 spans 17 residues. This chain's CDR3 is CASSLVREAFSYNEQFF. In DNA form, the CDR3 reads TGCGCCAGCAGCTTGGTTCGCGAGGCATTCTCCTACAATGAGCAGTTCTTC.

The V and J genes are TRBV28 and TRBJ1-1; 7 bases line up with TRBD1. The J segment lost 4 bases and the V segment lost 1 base, leaving 0 bases of the junction unmatched. This CDR3 spans 13 amino acids. From germline, CDR1 is MDHEN and CDR2 SYDVKM. CDR3 loop: CASSLSGGTEAFF. CDR3 bases: TGTGCCAGCAGTTTATCAGGGGGCACTGAAGCTTTCTTT. Looking up the rest from reference TRBV28 and TRBJ1-1 gives the full variable domain: DVKVTQSSRYLVKRTGEKVFLECVQDMDHENMFWYRQDPGLGLRLIYFSYDVKMKEKGDIPEGYSVSREKKERFSLILESASTNQTSMYLCASSLSGGTEAFFGQGTRLTVV.

This chain's CDR3 is CASTKVAGSYNEQFF. The CDR3 DNA sequence: TGTGCCAGTACCAAGGTAGCGGGGAGTTACAATGAGCAGTTCTTC. The V gene is TRBV19, the J gene TRBJ2-1; TRBD2 aligns across 8 bases. The CDR3 sequence is 15 residues long. CDR1 and CDR2 (germline): LNHDA, SQIVND (reference sequence). Trimming removed 7 bases from V and 4 bases from J; junction bases left unmatched: 9.

This rearrangement joins TRBV3-1 (or the pseudogene TRBV3-2) to TRBJ1-2, with D unclear. This CDR3 is built from 17 residues. V shed 3 bases and J shed 3 bases, with 20 bases lying between them. The germline gives CDR1 LGHDT, CDR2 YNNKEL (reference sequence). This CDR3 reads CASSQVVAGRGDYGYTF. CDR3 nucleotide sequence: TGTGCCAGCAGCCAGGTAGTAGCAGGTCGGGGAGACTATGGCTACACCTTC.

The J gene is TRBJ1-2, the V gene TRBV3-1 (or the pseudogene TRBV3-2); TRBD1 aligns across 10 bases. The trim removed 7 bases at V and 6 bases at J, leaving 5 bases unmatched. CDR3 length: 13 amino acids. Germline lookup yields CDR1 LGHDT and CDR2 YNNKEL (reference sequence). CDR3 loop: CASKRGTGDGYTF. The CDR3 region has the DNA TGTGCCAGCAAAAGGGGGACAGGGGATGGCTACACCTTC.

This rearrangement joins TRBV10-3 to TRBJ2-7; 14 bases match TRBD2. CDR1 is ENHRY and CDR2 is SYGVKD in the germline V gene. This CDR3 has 14 amino acids. V gave up 10 bases and J gave up 9 bases; unmatched junction bases: 11. The CDR3: CATGSGTSGSAQYF. The CDR3 DNA follows: TGTGCCACAGGGTCCGGGACTAGCGGGAGCGCGCAGTACTTC.

This rearrangement joins TRBV7-3 to TRBJ2-2; TRBD1 matches 7 bases. The V gene's germline CDR1 is SGHTA and CDR2 FQGTGA. This CDR3 region has 14 residues. With V trimmed by 5 bases and J by 7 bases, 7 bases remained unmatched. The CDR3 protein is CASSGDRVGGELFF. CDR3 DNA sequence: TGTGCCAGCAGCGGAGACAGGGTCGGCGGGGAGCTGTTTTTT.

This clone appeared a few times. The chain carries TRBV19 and TRBJ2-5; 14 bases agree with TRBD2. Germline CDR1 and CDR2: LNHDA and SQIVND (reference sequence). Losses at the gene ends were 3 bases for V and 3 bases for J; bases not matched to a gene: 3. The CDR3 is made up of 16 amino acids. Here the CDR3 DNA reads TGTGCCAGTAGTATGGGACTAGCGGGAGAAGAAGAGACCCAGTACTTC. Encoded protein: CASSMGLAGEEETQYF.

The chain links TRBV5-1 to TRBJ2-3, with D possibly being TRBD2 (5 bases). The CDR3 runs to 15 residues. Trimming shortened V by 0 bases and J by 5 bases, and 13 bases separated the two germline ends. The V gene's germline CDR1 is SGHRS and CDR2 YFSETQ. The CDR3: CASSLEGSVGDTQYF. The CDR3 region has the DNA TGCGCCAGCAGCTTGGAGGGTAGCGTTGGAGATACGCAGTATTTT.

The V gene is TRBV30, the J gene TRBJ2-1; D gene uncertain. Trimming stripped 5 bases from V and 0 bases from J, with 8 bases between. Germline CDR1 and CDR2: GTSNPN and SVGIG (reference sequence). The CDR3 is 13 amino acids. Here the CDR3 DNA reads TGTGCCTGGGAGTTGAGCTCCTACAATGAGCAGTTCTTC. Amino acids: CAWELSSYNEQFF.

This clone was seen once. The gene calls are TRBV9 and TRBJ2-1, with 11 bases aligning to TRBD2. CDR1 and CDR2 (germline): SGDLS, YYNGEE. V dropped 0 bases and J dropped 7; count of bases not matched to a gene: 12. There are 18 residues in the CDR3. CDR3 bases: TGTGCCAGCAGCGTAGAAGGTAGCGGGAGGGGAGTGGGGAATGAGCAGTTCTTC. Protein product: CASSVEGSGRGVGNEQFF.

The chain links TRBV6-2 or TRBV6-3 to TRBJ2-3; TRBD2 aligns across 12 bases. Germline V lookup: CDR1 MNHEY, CDR2 SVGEGT. The ends lost 4 bases at V and 5 bases at J; junction bases unmatched: 4. The CDR3 loop spans 15 amino acids. Here the CDR3 DNA reads TGTGCCAGCAGTTCTCTAGCGGGAGGGGTAGATACGCAGTATTTT. This sequence encodes CASSSLAGGVDTQYF.

The CDR3 region is CASSLTGGTEKLFF. As DNA, the CDR3 is TGTGCCAGCAGCTTAACAGGGGGCACTGAAAAACTGTTTTTT. The chain carries TRBV7-9 and TRBJ1-4, with TRBD1 identical over 9 bases. The J segment lost 7 bases and the V segment lost 2 bases, leaving 2 bases of the junction unmatched. CDR1 SEHNR and CDR2 FQNEAQ come from the germline V gene (reference sequence). The CDR3 runs 14 residues. Drawing the rest from reference TRBV7-9 and TRBJ1-4, the complete variable domain is DTGVSQNPRHKITKRGQNVTFRCDPISEHNRLYWYRQTLGQGPEFLTYFQNEAQLEKSRLLSDRFSAERPKGSFSTLEIQRTEQGDSAMYLCASSLTGGTEKLFFGSGTQLSVL.

The gene calls are TRBV19 and TRBJ1-6, with D hard to call. Trimming removed 5 bases from V and 4 bases from J, with 9 bases in between. This CDR3 comprises 14 residues. Germline lookup yields CDR1 LNHDA and CDR2 SQIVND (reference sequence). CDR3 sequence: CASSLTLYNSPLHF. For the CDR3, the DNA is TGTGCCAGTAGTTTGACTCTTTATAATTCACCCCTCCACTTT.

The chain couples TRBV10-1 to TRBJ2-6, with 13 nucleotides matching TRBD2. Losses at the gene ends were 9 bases for V and 2 bases for J; bases not matched to a gene: 16. This CDR3 comprises 20 residues. Germline lookup yields CDR1 WNHNN and CDR2 SYGVQD (reference sequence). The DNA of the CDR3 is TGCGCCAGAAATGGATTTACTAGCGGGAGGGCCGACACTGGGGCCAACGTCCTGACTTTC. Amino acids: CARNGFTSGRADTGANVLTF.

This clone was counted between two and nine times. The rearrangement links TRBV7-2 to TRBJ1-5, with a possible D match to TRBD1 (5 bases). The CDR3 totals 13 residues. The germline V gene has CDR1 SGHTA and CDR2 FQGNSA. V lost 5 bases to trimming and J lost 4 bases, with 9 bases between them. CDR3 nucleotide sequence: TGTGCCAGCAGCCCCCAGGGTAATCAGCCCCAGCATTTT. This translates into CASSPQGNQPQHF.

In its sample, this clone was seen once. The chain employs TRBV9 and TRBJ1-1, with D possibly being TRBD1 (6 bases). The CDR3 totals 12 residues. The V gene lost 0 bases and the J gene lost 11 bases, with 11 bases spanning the gap. The germline V gene encodes CDR1 SGDLS and CDR2 YYNGEE. The CDR3 nucleotides read TGTGCCAGCAGCGTAGAACAGGGTATGGCTTTCTTT. Translation gives CASSVEQGMAFF. Using reference TRBV9 and TRBJ1-1 for the parts outside the CDR3, the full variable domain is DSGVTQTPKHLITATGQRVTLRCSPRSGDLSVYWYQQSLDQGLQFLIQYYNGEERAKGNILERFSAQQFPDLHSELNLSSLELGDSALYFCASSVEQGMAFFGQGTRLTVV.

This clone has a single count. The chain is built from TRBV2 and TRBJ2-1; 8 nucleotides agree with TRBD2. The germline gives CDR1 SNHLY, CDR2 FYNNEI. Trimming took 10 bases from V and 5 from J; bases not matched to a gene: 10. The CDR3 runs to 14 residues. CDR3 sequence (DNA): TGTGCCACGGGAGATCCGGGACTAGACAATGAGCAGTTCTTC. This translates into CATGDPGLDNEQFF. The entire variable domain, with the rest obtained from reference TRBV2 and TRBJ2-1, is as follows: EPEVTQTPSHQVTQMGQEVILRCVPISNHLYFYWYRQILGQKVEFLVSFYNNEISEKSEIFDDQFSVERPDGSNFTLKIRSTKLEDSAMYFCATGDPGLDNEQFFGPGTRLTVL.

This chain joins TRBV27 and TRBJ2-4, with 14 bases that match TRBD2. CDR1 and CDR2 from the germline V gene are MNHEY and SMNVEV (reference sequence). J lost 0 bases, V lost 6 bases, and 22 bases had no gene match. CDR3 length: 23 amino acids. Here the CDR3 DNA reads TGTGCCAGCAGACCATACCTTTACTTAGGGACTAGCGGGAGAAGGGAAGCCAAAAACATTCAGTACTTC. Translating it yields CASRPYLYLGTSGRREAKNIQYF.

The V and J genes are TRBV27 and TRBJ2-3; maybe TRBD2 (5 bases). V shed 3 bases and J shed 5 bases, with 15 bases lying between them. CDR1 and CDR2 from the germline V gene are MNHEY and SMNVEV (reference sequence). This CDR3 has 15 residues. CDR3 in DNA: TGTGCCAGCAGTTTGATTGTGTCTCGGGAAGATACGCAGTATTTT. It encodes CASSLIVSREDTQYF.

This clone turned up a few times. The chain combines TRBV4-3 with TRBJ1-1; weak D call: TRBD1 (5 bases). The length of the CDR3 is 15 residues. Germline lookup yields CDR1 LGHNA and CDR2 YSLEER. The ends were cut back, 0 bases at V and 5 bases at J, with 13 bases in the middle. CDR3 nucleotide sequence: TGCGCCAGCAGCCAAGACCCACCAGGGAGGACTGAAGCTTTCTTT. It encodes CASSQDPPGRTEAFF.

The chain employs TRBV27 and TRBJ2-7, with TRBD1 matching 7 bases. Germline CDR1 reads MNHEY; CDR2 reads SMNVEV (reference sequence). The junction had 3 bases not matched to a gene; V was cut back by 8 bases and J by 2 bases. The CDR3 totals 12 residues. The CDR3 coding sequence is TGTGCCAGCCGCGACAGGGCCTACGAGCAGTACTTC. It codes for CASRDRAYEQYF.

The rearrangement uses TRBV7-9 and TRBJ1-1; a possible D gene is TRBD1 (6 bases). Trimming took off 1 base at V and 7 bases at J, with 10 bases between the two ends. The CDR3 contains 13 residues. Germline V gene lookup returns CDR1 SEHNR and CDR2 FQNEAQ (reference sequence). In DNA form, the CDR3 reads TGTGCCAGCAGCTTAGACCCCAGGGGTGAAGCTTTCTTT. Protein: CASSLDPRGEAFF.

CDR3 bases: TGTGCCAGCAGCCCGGAGACAGATACGCAGTATTTT. Translation: CASSPETDTQYF. V usage is TRBV7-9 and J usage is TRBJ2-3; no reliable D call. CDR3 size: 12 residues. V lost 5 bases and J lost 3, with 6 bases in between. The V gene's germline CDR1 is SEHNR and CDR2 FQNEAQ (reference sequence).

The chain is built from TRBV24-1 and TRBJ2-5; 8 nucleotides line up with TRBD2. The V segment lost 2 bases and the J segment 1 base; nucleotides outside the gene matches: 5. The CDR3 loop spans 16 amino acids. CDR1 and CDR2 (germline): KGHDR, SFDVKD. The CDR3, as DNA: TGTGCCACCAGTGATTCAGCGGGAGTGCCCCAAGAGACCCAGTACTTC. This gives the protein CATSDSAGVPQETQYF.